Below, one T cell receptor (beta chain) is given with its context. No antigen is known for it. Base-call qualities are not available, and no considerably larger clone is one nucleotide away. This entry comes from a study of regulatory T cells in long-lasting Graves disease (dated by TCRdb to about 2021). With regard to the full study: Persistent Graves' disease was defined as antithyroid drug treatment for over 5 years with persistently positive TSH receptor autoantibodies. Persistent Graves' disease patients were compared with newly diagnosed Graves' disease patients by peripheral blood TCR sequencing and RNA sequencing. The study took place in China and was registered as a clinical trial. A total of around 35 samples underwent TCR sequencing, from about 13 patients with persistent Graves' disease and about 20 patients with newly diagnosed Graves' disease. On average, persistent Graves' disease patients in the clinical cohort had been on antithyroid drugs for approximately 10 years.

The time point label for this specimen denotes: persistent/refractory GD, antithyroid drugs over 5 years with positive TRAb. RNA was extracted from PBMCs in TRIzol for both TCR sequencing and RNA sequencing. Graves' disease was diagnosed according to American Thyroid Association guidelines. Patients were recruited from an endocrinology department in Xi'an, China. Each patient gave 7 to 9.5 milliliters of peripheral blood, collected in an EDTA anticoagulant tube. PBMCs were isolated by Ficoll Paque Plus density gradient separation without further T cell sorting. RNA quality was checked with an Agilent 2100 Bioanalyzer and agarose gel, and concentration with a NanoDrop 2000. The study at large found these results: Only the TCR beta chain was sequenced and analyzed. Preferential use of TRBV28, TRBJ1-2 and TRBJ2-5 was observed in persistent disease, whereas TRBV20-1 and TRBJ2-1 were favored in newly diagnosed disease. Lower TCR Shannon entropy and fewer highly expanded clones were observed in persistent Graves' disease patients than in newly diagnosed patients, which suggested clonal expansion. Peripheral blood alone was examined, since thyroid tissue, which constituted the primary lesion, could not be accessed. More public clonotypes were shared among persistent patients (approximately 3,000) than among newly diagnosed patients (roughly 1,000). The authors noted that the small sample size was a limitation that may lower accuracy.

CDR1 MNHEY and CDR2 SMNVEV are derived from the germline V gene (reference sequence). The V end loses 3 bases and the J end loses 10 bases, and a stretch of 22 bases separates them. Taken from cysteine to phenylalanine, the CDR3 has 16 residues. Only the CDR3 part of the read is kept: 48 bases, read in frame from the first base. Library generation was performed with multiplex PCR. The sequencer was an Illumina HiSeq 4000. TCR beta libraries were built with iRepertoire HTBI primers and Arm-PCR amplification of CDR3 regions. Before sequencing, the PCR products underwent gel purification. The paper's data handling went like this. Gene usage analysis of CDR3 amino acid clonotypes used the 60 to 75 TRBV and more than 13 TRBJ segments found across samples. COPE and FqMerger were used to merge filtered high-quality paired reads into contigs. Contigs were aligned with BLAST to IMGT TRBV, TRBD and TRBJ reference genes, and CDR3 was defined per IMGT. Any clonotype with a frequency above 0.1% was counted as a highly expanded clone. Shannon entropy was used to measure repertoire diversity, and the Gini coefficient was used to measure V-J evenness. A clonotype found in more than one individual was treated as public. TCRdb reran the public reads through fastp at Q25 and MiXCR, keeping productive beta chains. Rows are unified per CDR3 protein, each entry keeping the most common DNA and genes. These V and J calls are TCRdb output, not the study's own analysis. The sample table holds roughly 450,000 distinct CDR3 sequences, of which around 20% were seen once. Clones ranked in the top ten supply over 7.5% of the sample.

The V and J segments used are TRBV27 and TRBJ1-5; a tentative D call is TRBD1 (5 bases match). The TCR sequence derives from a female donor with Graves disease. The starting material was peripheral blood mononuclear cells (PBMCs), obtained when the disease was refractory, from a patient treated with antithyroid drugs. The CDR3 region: CASSLQGAGQGKPQHF. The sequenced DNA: TGTGCCAGCAGTTTGCAAGGGGCCGGGCAGGGAAAACCCCAGCATTTT.